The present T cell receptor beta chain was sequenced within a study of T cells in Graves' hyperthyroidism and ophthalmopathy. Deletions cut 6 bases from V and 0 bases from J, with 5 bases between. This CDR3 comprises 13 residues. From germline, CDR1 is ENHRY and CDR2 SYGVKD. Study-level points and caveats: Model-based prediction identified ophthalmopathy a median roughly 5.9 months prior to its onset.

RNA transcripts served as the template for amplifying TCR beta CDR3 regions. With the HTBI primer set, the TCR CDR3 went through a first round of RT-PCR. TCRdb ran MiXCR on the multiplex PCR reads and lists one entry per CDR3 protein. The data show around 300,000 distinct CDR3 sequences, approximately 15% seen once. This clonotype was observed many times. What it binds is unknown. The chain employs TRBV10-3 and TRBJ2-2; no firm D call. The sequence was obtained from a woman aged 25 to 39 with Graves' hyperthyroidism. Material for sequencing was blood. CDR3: CAISDSNTGELFF. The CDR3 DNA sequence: TGTGCCATCAGCGACTCGAACACCGGGGAGCTGTTTTTT.